These T cell receptor beta chains were read from a single sample in a study of T cells after yellow fever vaccination. TCRdb independently ran MiXCR on the 5' RACE reads; one entry per CDR3 protein. The sample consists of some 300,000 distinct CDR3 sequences, around 8.1% of them appearing once. Sequencing was performed on PBMCs, taken more than 35 days after the first yellow fever vaccination. The receptor source for this set is a man aged 18 to 30 who received the YFV17D yellow fever vaccine. Both conserved end residues are part of each CDR3. Each record gives: V gene, J gene, clone size, D gene, CDR3 protein, CDR3 DNA. A D gene is named only where the DNA matches it firmly. Where a row states a size, it is once, few, many or the class of an expanded clone; other rows omit it.

v_gene: TRBV7-2; j_gene: TRBJ1-1; abundance: few; d_gene: .; CDR3aa: CASSLYRVSTEAFF; CDR3nt: TGTGCCAGCAGCTTATATAGGGTGAGCACTGAAGCTTTCTTT
v_gene: TRBV18; j_gene: TRBJ1-4; abundance: few; d_gene: .; CDR3aa: CASSPGTPTISEKLFF; CDR3nt: TGTGCCAGCTCACCAGGGACACCTACGATCAGTGAAAAACTGTTTTTT
v_gene: TRBV15; j_gene: TRBJ2-5; abundance: .; d_gene: .; CDR3aa: CATSRPGQRGETQYF; CDR3nt: TGTGCCACCAGCAGACCTGGACAAAGGGGAGAGACCCAGTACTTC
v_gene: TRBV6-1; j_gene: TRBJ2-5; abundance: .; d_gene: TRBD2; CDR3aa: CASSEAVGGKTQYF; CDR3nt: TGTGCCAGCAGTGAAGCGGTCGGGGGGAAGACCCAGTACTTC
v_gene: TRBV10-3; j_gene: TRBJ2-3; abundance: many; d_gene: TRBD2; CDR3aa: CAISEPYSGGDTQYF; CDR3nt: TGTGCCATCAGTGAGCCTTACTCGGGGGGAGATACGCAGTATTTT
v_gene: TRBV5-1; j_gene: TRBJ1-5; abundance: few; d_gene: .; CDR3aa: CASSSTSNQPQHF; CDR3nt: TGCGCCAGCAGCTCTACTAGCAATCAGCCCCAGCATTTT
v_gene: TRBV4-1; j_gene: TRBJ2-3; abundance: few; d_gene: TRBD2; CDR3aa: CASSQDPPLAGVGAQYF; CDR3nt: TGCGCCAGCAGCCAAGATCCCCCGCTAGCGGGGGTAGGAGCGCAGTATTTT
v_gene: TRBV20-1; j_gene: TRBJ2-2; abundance: .; d_gene: .; CDR3aa: CSARPSFGDGELFF; CDR3nt: TGCAGTGCTAGACCCTCCTTTGGGGACGGGGAGCTGTTTTTT
v_gene: TRBV5-1; j_gene: TRBJ2-3; abundance: few; d_gene: TRBD2; CDR3aa: CASSGWTSGGWRADTQYF; CDR3nt: TGCGCCAGCAGCGGTTGGACTAGCGGGGGGTGGAGGGCAGATACGCAGTATTTT
v_gene: TRBV4-2; j_gene: TRBJ1-1; abundance: .; d_gene: .; CDR3aa: CASSHKMQAAQDTEAFF; CDR3nt: TGTGCCAGCAGCCACAAGATGCAGGCTGCCCAGGACACTGAAGCTTTCTTT
v_gene: TRBV10-3; j_gene: TRBJ1-2; abundance: .; d_gene: .; CDR3aa: CAISESGGELGYGYTF; CDR3nt: TGTGCCATCAGTGAGTCAGGAGGGGAGCTTGGCTATGGCTACACCTTC
v_gene: TRBV7-6; j_gene: TRBJ2-3; abundance: many; d_gene: .; CDR3aa: CASSLVGPTDTQYF; CDR3nt: TGTGCCAGCAGCTTAGTGGGGCCGACCGATACGCAGTATTTT
v_gene: TRBV7-8; j_gene: TRBJ2-3; abundance: few; d_gene: TRBD2; CDR3aa: CASSWDGLAGSTDTQYF; CDR3nt: TGTGCCAGCAGCTGGGACGGACTAGCGGGGAGCACAGATACGCAGTATTTT
v_gene: TRBV6-1; j_gene: TRBJ2-1; abundance: few; d_gene: .; CDR3aa: CASSRPAYNEQFF; CDR3nt: TGTGCCAGCAGTCGCCCGGCCTACAATGAGCAGTTCTTC
v_gene: TRBV4-3; j_gene: TRBJ1-6; abundance: few; d_gene: .; CDR3aa: CASSHGLWQIPNSPLHF; CDR3nt: TGCGCCAGCAGCCATGGATTATGGCAGATTCCGAATTCACCCCTCCACTTT
v_gene: TRBV18; j_gene: TRBJ2-5; abundance: .; d_gene: .; CDR3aa: CASSPTSDQETQYF; CDR3nt: TGTGCCAGCTCACCTACGAGCGACCAAGAGACCCAGTACTTC
v_gene: TRBV5-1; j_gene: TRBJ1-1; abundance: many; d_gene: .; CDR3aa: CASSLASNLNTEAFF; CDR3nt: TGCGCCAGCAGCTTGGCCTCGAACCTGAACACTGAAGCTTTCTTT
v_gene: TRBV19; j_gene: TRBJ1-2; abundance: .; d_gene: .; CDR3aa: CASSSIYRDSSYTF; CDR3nt: TGTGCCAGTAGCTCGATCTACAGGGACTCGAGCTACACCTTC
v_gene: TRBV15; j_gene: TRBJ2-5; abundance: .; d_gene: .; CDR3aa: CATSREPLEGETQYF; CDR3nt: TGTGCCACCAGCAGAGAACCACTAGAGGGGGAGACCCAGTACTTC
v_gene: TRBV5-1; j_gene: TRBJ2-3; abundance: many; d_gene: .; CDR3aa: CASSLGRGGTDTQYF; CDR3nt: TGCGCCAGCAGCTTGGGCAGGGGTGGAACAGATACGCAGTATTTT
v_gene: TRBV12-3/TRBV12-4; j_gene: TRBJ2-5; abundance: many; d_gene: TRBD2; CDR3aa: CASSSSGASWKTQYF; CDR3nt: TGTGCCAGCAGCTCTAGCGGGGCTAGCTGGAAGACCCAGTACTTC
v_gene: TRBV20-1; j_gene: TRBJ1-2; abundance: .; d_gene: .; CDR3aa: CSASATGTGYGYTF; CDR3nt: TGCAGTGCTAGCGCCACAGGGACGGGCTATGGCTACACCTTC
v_gene: TRBV12-3/TRBV12-4; j_gene: TRBJ1-6; abundance: .; d_gene: .; CDR3aa: CASSPDRIIQPLHF; CDR3nt: TGTGCCAGCAGCCCGGACAGAATAATTCAGCCCCTCCACTTT
v_gene: TRBV15; j_gene: TRBJ1-1; abundance: few; d_gene: .; CDR3aa: CATSRDRNTEAFF; CDR3nt: TGTGCCACCAGCAGGGACAGGAACACTGAAGCTTTCTTT
v_gene: TRBV11-3; j_gene: TRBJ2-3; abundance: many; d_gene: TRBD2; CDR3aa: CASSGPGGADTQYF; CDR3nt: TGTGCCAGCAGCGGCCCCGGGGGGGCAGATACGCAGTATTTT
v_gene: TRBV28; j_gene: TRBJ2-4; abundance: few; d_gene: TRBD1; CDR3aa: CASRYRGAKNIQYF; CDR3nt: TGTGCCAGCAGGTACAGGGGTGCGAAAAACATTCAGTACTTC